A single sample is the source of the 30 T cell receptor beta chains below, sequenced in a study of shared clonotypes between healthy human individuals. TCRdb's table, derived via immunoSEQ multiplex PCR, lists solely in-frame clones and lacks some. The sample contains roughly 1,000,000 clones, 70% to 80% of which appear only once. Sequenced material: memory CD4+ T cells from PBMCs. Regarding subset: CD45RA-negative fraction. These receptor sequences come from a man between 18 and 29 years old in good health. Some clones in this sample may be carry-over from other donors' samples.

V is TRBV2 and J is TRBJ1-1; possibly TRBD1 for D (5 bases). Germline values: CDR1 SNHLY, CDR2 FYNNEI. Trimming stripped 7 bases from V and 1 base from J, with 13 bases between. This CDR3 has 14 residues. Written as DNA, the CDR3 is TGTGCCAGCACCCCCCGACAGCCGAACACTGAAGCTTTCTTT. Translating gives CASTPRQPNTEAFF.

The chain has TRBV18 and TRBJ2-7; tentatively, D is TRBD1 (6 bases). V lost 3 bases to trimming and J lost 6 bases, with 12 bases between them. Germline V gene sequence: CDR1 KGHSH, CDR2 LQKENI. The CDR3 has 13 residues. The CDR3 region is CASSPQQGSEQYF. CDR3 nucleotides: TGTGCCAGCTCACCCCAACAGGGTTCCGAGCAGTACTTC.

The chain recombines TRBV5-4 with TRBJ2-2; D possibly corresponds to TRBD1 (5 bases). Germline lookup yields CDR1 SGHNT and CDR2 YYREEE (reference sequence). Trimming stripped 0 bases from V and 1 base from J, with 10 bases between. The CDR3 runs to 16 residues. CDR3 in amino acids: CASSLGQSRNTGELFF. CDR3 nucleotide sequence: TGTGCCAGCAGCTTGGGACAGTCAAGGAACACCGGGGAGCTGTTTTTT.

The CDR3 is CASVRDRGRNQPQHF. Here the CDR3 DNA reads TGTGCCAGCGTCCGGGACAGGGGCCGCAATCAGCCCCAGCATTTT. J is TRBJ1-5 and V is TRBV28; 10 nucleotides line up with TRBD1. CDR1 MDHEN and CDR2 SYDVKM come from the germline V gene. V lost 8 bases to trimming and J lost 2 bases; unmatched junction nucleotides: 6. CDR3 length equals 15 residues.

This clone came up once. The chain links TRBV28 to TRBJ1-3; D remains unclear. The CDR3 sequence is 15 residues long. Trimming took off 3 bases at V and 0 bases at J, with 9 bases between the two ends. Germline values: CDR1 MDHEN, CDR2 SYDVKM. This CDR3 reads CASSLLGLSGNTIYF. DNA for the CDR3: TGTGCCAGCAGTTTGTTAGGACTCTCTGGAAACACCATATATTTT.

The rearrangement joins TRBV28 to TRBJ2-2; 9 nucleotides line up with TRBD2. CDR1 is MDHEN and CDR2 is SYDVKM in the germline V gene. This CDR3 comprises 16 residues. V was clipped by 5 bases and J by 6 bases; unmatched bases: 10. CDR3 nucleotide sequence: TGTGCCAGCAGTCCCAGCGGGAGGCCAGGGTCCGGGGAGCTGTTTTTT. The encoded protein is CASSPSGRPGSGELFF.

The J gene is TRBJ1-1, the V gene TRBV6-5; TRBD1 might be the D (5 bases). V dropped 8 bases and J dropped 4 bases, with 14 bases sitting between them. Germline V CDR1 and CDR2: MNHEY, SVGAGI. The CDR3 is 13 amino acids. The CDR3 loop reads CASQRAQGTEAFF. In DNA form, the CDR3 reads TGTGCCAGCCAAAGGGCCCAGGGCACTGAAGCTTTCTTT.

The chain is built from TRBV5-1 and TRBJ1-5; perhaps TRBD1 as D (6 bases). Germline CDR1 and CDR2: SGHRS and YFSETQ. Between the trimmed V and J ends, which lost 1 base and 7 bases, there was a span of 12 bases. This CDR3 spans 14 amino acids. DNA of the CDR3: TGCGCCAGCAGCTTGACAGGGAACGGGCAGCCCCAGCATTTT. Residues: CASSLTGNGQPQHF.

This clone was observed once. This rearrangement joins TRBV7-8 to TRBJ1-4; 8 nucleotides align to TRBD1. The CDR3 has 17 residues. Germline V CDR1 and CDR2: SGHVS, FQNEAQ. V gave up 5 bases and J gave up 8 bases; unmatched junction bases: 16. The CDR3 here is CASSPPRRTGRSEKLFF. The CDR3 nucleotides read TGTGCCAGCAGCCCCCCGAGACGGACAGGGCGGTCCGAAAAACTGTTTTTT. The full variable domain, in which reference TRBV7-8 and TRBJ1-4 provide the parts outside the CDR3, is GAGVSQSPRYKVAKRGQDVALRCDPISGHVSLFWYQQALGQGPEFLTYFQNEAQLDKSGLPSDRFFAERPEGSVSTLKIQRTQQEDSAVYLCASSPPRRTGRSEKLFFGSGTQLSVL.

The chain joins TRBV6-1 to TRBJ1-4; weak D call: TRBD1 (5 bases). The germline V gene encodes CDR1 MNHNS and CDR2 SASEGT. The CDR3 is made up of 18 amino acids. V lost 2 bases, J lost 2 bases, and 18 bases lay in between. The CDR3 DNA sequence: TGTGCCAGCAGTGAACAGGGTCCCGCAACGGGGACTAATGAAAAACTGTTTTTT. Encoded protein: CASSEQGPATGTNEKLFF.

This sequence joins TRBV5-4 and TRBJ2-7; D might be TRBD1 (6 bases). CDR3 length equals 16 residues. Per germline, CDR1 SGHNT and CDR2 YYREEE (reference sequence). V shed 1 base and J shed 6 bases, with 20 bases lying between them. The chain's CDR3 is CASSLSFSKDRIEQYF. In nucleotides, the CDR3 is TGTGCCAGCAGCTTGTCTTTCTCAAAGGACAGAATCGAGCAGTACTTC.

This chain links TRBV7-2 with TRBJ1-1; D remains unclear. Per germline, CDR1 SGHTA and CDR2 FQGNSA. The CDR3 is 15 amino acids. Trimming pared 3 bases from V and 3 bases from J, leaving 14 bases between. Written as DNA, the CDR3 is TGTGCCAGCAGCTTTTACACCCGTGGGGACACTGAAGCTTTCTTT. The encoded protein is CASSFYTRGDTEAFF.

This clone was seen once. The rearrangement links TRBV6-5 to TRBJ2-7, with 8 bases that match TRBD1. This CDR3 has 14 residues. J gave up 7 bases and V 7 bases, and 12 bases lay outside the gene matches. Germline V lookup: CDR1 MNHEY, CDR2 SVGAGI. Here the CDR3 DNA reads TGTGCCAGCACTGACGGACAGGGACGTAGGGAGCAGTACTTC. It encodes CASTDGQGRREQYF.

Remarks on this clone: A much larger clone lies a single base off, so this may be a read error. Other DNA variants within this sample encode the same CDR3. The chain employs TRBV5-4 and TRBJ1-2; D unclear. CDR1 and CDR2 from the germline V gene are SGHNT and YYREEE (reference sequence). The CDR3 contains 11 residues. Trimming stripped 0 bases from V and 5 bases from J, with 2 bases between. The DNA for the CDR3 is TGTGCCAGCAGCTTGGGATATGGCTACACCTTC. Amino acid sequence: CASSLGYGYTF. The complete variable domain, with remaining parts taken from reference TRBV5-4 and TRBJ1-2, reads ETGVTQSPTHLIKTRGQQVTLRCSSQSGHNTVSWYQQALGQGPQFIFQYYREEENGRGNFPPRFSGLQFPNYSSELNVNALELDDSALYLCASSLGYGYTFGSGTRLTVV.

This clone was counted only a few times. The chain employs TRBV30 and TRBJ1-2; D not certain. This CDR3 has 14 amino acids. The germline V gene has CDR1 GTSNPN and CDR2 SVGIG (reference sequence). V lost 4 bases and J 0 bases, leaving 12 bases between the germline ends. The CDR3 region has the DNA TGTGCCTGGAATACCCTACCGGCTAACTATGGCTACACCTTC. This gives the protein CAWNTLPANYGYTF.

The chain couples TRBV10-3 to TRBJ1-1; no firm D call. This CDR3 comprises 13 residues. The V gene's germline CDR1 is ENHRY and CDR2 SYGVKD. With 0 bases removed from V and 7 bases from J, the gap between germline ends came to 9 bases. The CDR3 here is CAISESDIGEAFF. The CDR3 bases are TGTGCCATCAGTGAGTCGGATATTGGTGAAGCTTTCTTT.

The rearrangement joins TRBV18 to TRBJ2-3, with D tentatively TRBD1 (5 bases). CDR3 size: 15 residues. Germline CDR1 is KGHSH and CDR2 is LQKENI. Deletions cut 3 bases from V and 3 bases from J, with 13 bases between. In DNA form, the CDR3 reads TGTGCCAGCTCACCTCAGGGAAGTGAGACAGATACGCAGTATTTT. Translation: CASSPQGSETDTQYF.

The chain combines TRBV4-3 with TRBJ2-1, with D unclear. Germline assignment: CDR1 LGHNA and CDR2 YSLEER. The length of the CDR3 is 17 residues. V gave up 0 bases and J gave up 0 bases, with 12 bases separating them. In nucleotides, the CDR3 is TGCGCCAGCAGCCAAGAGGCCTTCTACAGCTCCTACAATGAGCAGTTCTTC. Amino acid sequence: CASSQEAFYSSYNEQFF.

V usage is TRBV5-8 and J usage is TRBJ1-4; 9 bases are a match to TRBD1. The CDR3 has 17 amino acids. In germline, CDR1 is SGHTS, CDR2 YDEGEE. V shed 2 bases, J shed 1 base, and the junction held 6 bases outside the gene matches. For the CDR3, the DNA is TGTGCCAGCAGCTTCCTACCGGGACAGGGAACTAATGAAAAACTGTTTTTT. Encoded protein: CASSFLPGQGTNEKLFF.

This rearrangement joins TRBV7-3 to TRBJ2-7; 10 bases align to TRBD2. Germline V gives CDR1 SGHTA, CDR2 FQGTGA. The CDR3 extends over 14 amino acids. The V and J ends lost 4 bases and 2 bases, in that order; junction bases with no gene match: 2. CDR3 DNA sequence: TGTGCCAGCAGCTCGGGACTAGCGCCCTACGAGCAGTACTTC. Its protein is CASSSGLAPYEQYF.

This clone came up once. The sample contains more than one DNA sequence encoding this CDR3. The rearrangement joins TRBV5-1 to TRBJ2-3, with TRBD1 matching 12 bases. The germline V gene has CDR1 SGHRS and CDR2 YFSETQ. Trimming at V came to 3 bases and at J to 6 bases, leaving 5 bases not matched to a gene. The CDR3 loop spans 15 amino acids. The CDR3 here is CASSSGTGGGDTQYF. In DNA form, the CDR3 reads TGCGCCAGCAGCTCCGGGACAGGGGGCGGTGATACGCAGTATTTT.

This clone was seen more than once but under ten times. The chain links TRBV28 to TRBJ1-5; 7 bases fit TRBD1. With V trimmed by 6 bases and J by 2 bases, 7 bases remained unmatched. The CDR3 length is 15 residues. Germline-derived CDR1 and CDR2 are MDHEN and SYDVKM. The CDR3, as DNA: TGTGCCAGCAGGCCGTACAGGGGTGGCAATCAGCCCCAGCATTTT. Translating gives CASRPYRGGNQPQHF.

The chain carries TRBV7-9 and TRBJ2-1; perhaps TRBD2 as D (6 bases). Germline V gene data show CDR1 as SEHNR and CDR2 as FQNEAQ (reference sequence). The CDR3 is 17 residues long. V dropped 0 bases and J dropped 0 bases, with 12 bases sitting between them. In nucleotides, the CDR3 is TGTGCCAGCAGCTTAGCTTGGCGGGAAAGCTCCTACAATGAGCAGTTCTTC. Its protein is CASSLAWRESSYNEQFF.

V gene TRBV13 combines with J gene TRBJ2-3; D may correspond to TRBD1 or TRBD2 (7 bases each). The CDR3 is made up of 19 amino acids. The ends were cut back, 3 bases at V and 10 bases at J, with 32 bases in the middle. Germline V gene lookup returns CDR1 PRHDT and CDR2 FYEKMQ (reference sequence). CDR3 in DNA: TGTGCCAGCAGCTTGACAGGGACTAACTCACAACCGGTCCTCGGGCCGCAGTATTTT. Its translation: CASSLTGTNSQPVLGPQYF.

V is TRBV5-8 and J is TRBJ2-1; TRBD2 agrees at 13 bases. The CDR3 runs to 15 residues. Germline V gene lookup returns CDR1 SGHTS and CDR2 YDEGEE. V lost 4 bases and J lost 9; bases outside the gene matches: 7. The CDR3 bases are TGTGCCAGCAGCCTCGGACTAGCGGGAGTATTTGAGCAGTTCTTC. This translates into CASSLGLAGVFEQFF.

The gene calls are TRBV7-8 and TRBJ2-5; D is possibly TRBD2 (5 bases). The CDR3 has 13 amino acids. Germline V lookup: CDR1 SGHVS, CDR2 FQNEAQ. V was shortened by 6 bases and J by 5 bases, with 13 bases between the two germline ends. This chain's CDR3 is CASSFTREETQYF. The CDR3 DNA reads as TGTGCCAGCAGTTTCACTAGGGAGGAGACCCAGTACTTC.

As regards this clone: The same CDR3 arises from other DNA sequences in this sample as well. The rearrangement links TRBV7-9 to TRBJ2-7; possibly TRBD2 for D (6 bases). The germline CDR1 and CDR2 sequences are SEHNR and FQNEAQ (reference sequence). The CDR3 runs 12 residues. Trimming took off 5 bases at V and 7 bases at J, with 12 bases between the two ends. This CDR3 is CASSPGGLEQYF. The CDR3 DNA is TGTGCCAGCAGCCCAGGAGGGTTAGAGCAGTACTTC.

A note on this clone: The sample holds other DNA sequences that translate to the same CDR3. V gene TRBV5-1 combines with J gene TRBJ2-2; the match to TRBD2 covers 10 bases. This CDR3 has 15 amino acids. The junction had 3 bases not matched to a gene; V was cut back by 2 bases and J by 5 bases. Germline CDR1 reads SGHRS; CDR2 reads YFSETQ. CDR3 loop: CASSFGLAETGELFF. CDR3 DNA sequence: TGCGCCAGCAGCTTCGGACTAGCGGAAACCGGGGAGCTGTTTTTT.

This clone occurred a few times. The J gene is TRBJ2-7, the V gene TRBV5-1, with 10 bases fitting TRBD1. V lost 2 bases to trimming and J lost 5 bases; unmatched junction nucleotides: 4. CDR1 is SGHRS, CDR2 YFSETQ, per germline. This CDR3 has 14 amino acids. In nucleotides, the CDR3 is TGCGCCAGCAGCTTCGCCGGGACAGGGGACGAGCAGTACTTC. It encodes CASSFAGTGDEQYF.

The chain combines TRBV9 with TRBJ1-1; TRBD1 is a possible D gene (6 bases). Germline V gives CDR1 SGDLS, CDR2 YYNGEE. This CDR3 is 15 amino acids long. V gave up 0 bases and J gave up 0 bases, with 9 bases separating them. The CDR3, as DNA: TGTGCCAGCAGCGTAGCAGGGGTGTTGAACACTGAAGCTTTCTTT. Translated, it gives CASSVAGVLNTEAFF.